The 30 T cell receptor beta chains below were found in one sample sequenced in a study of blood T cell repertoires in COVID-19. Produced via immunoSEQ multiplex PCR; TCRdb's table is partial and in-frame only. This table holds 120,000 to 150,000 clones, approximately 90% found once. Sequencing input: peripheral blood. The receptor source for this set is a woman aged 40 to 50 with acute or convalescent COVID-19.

CDR3 nucleotides: TGTGCCAGCAGCTCACAGGGGGGGACTGAAGCTTTCTTT. This codes for CASSSQGGTEAFF. The V and J genes are TRBV5-4 and TRBJ1-1, with 8 nucleotides matching TRBD1. The CDR3 contains 13 residues. Germline assignment: CDR1 SGHNT and CDR2 YYREEE (reference sequence). V was pared by 3 bases and J by 5 bases, with 3 bases of the junction left unmatched.

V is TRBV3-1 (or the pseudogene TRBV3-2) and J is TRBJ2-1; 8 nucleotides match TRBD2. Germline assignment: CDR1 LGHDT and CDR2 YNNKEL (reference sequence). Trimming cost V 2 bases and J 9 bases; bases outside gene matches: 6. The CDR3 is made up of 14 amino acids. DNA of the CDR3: TGTGCCAGCAGCCAATCCGGACTAGCTGGTGAGCAGTTCTTC. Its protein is CASSQSGLAGEQFF.

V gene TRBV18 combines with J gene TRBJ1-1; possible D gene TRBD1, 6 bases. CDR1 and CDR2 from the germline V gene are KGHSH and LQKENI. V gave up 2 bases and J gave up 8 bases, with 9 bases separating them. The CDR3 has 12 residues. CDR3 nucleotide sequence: TGTGCCAGCTCACCATTCGACAGGGAAGCTTTCTTT. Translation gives CASSPFDREAFF.

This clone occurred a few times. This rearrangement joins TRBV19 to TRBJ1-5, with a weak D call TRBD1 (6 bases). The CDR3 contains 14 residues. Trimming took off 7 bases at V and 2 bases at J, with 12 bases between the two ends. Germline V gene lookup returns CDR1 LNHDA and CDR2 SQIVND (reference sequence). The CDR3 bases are TGTGCCAGTATTACCAGGGGTGGCAATCAGCCCCAGCATTTT. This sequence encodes CASITRGGNQPQHF.

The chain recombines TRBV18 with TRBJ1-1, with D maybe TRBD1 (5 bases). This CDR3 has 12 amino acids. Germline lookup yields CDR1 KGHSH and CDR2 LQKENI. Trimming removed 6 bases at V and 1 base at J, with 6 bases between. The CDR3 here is CASSQGNTEAFF. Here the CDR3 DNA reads TGTGCCAGCTCCCAGGGGAACACTGAAGCTTTCTTT.

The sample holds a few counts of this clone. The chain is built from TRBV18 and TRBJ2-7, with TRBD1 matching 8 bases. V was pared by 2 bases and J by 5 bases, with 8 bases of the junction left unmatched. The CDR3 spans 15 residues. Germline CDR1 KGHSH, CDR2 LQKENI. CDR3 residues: CASSPKGQGTNEQYF. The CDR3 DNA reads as TGTGCCAGCTCACCAAAAGGACAGGGTACTAACGAGCAGTACTTC. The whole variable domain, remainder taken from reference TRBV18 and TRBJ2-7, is NAGVMQNPRHLVRRRGQEARLRCSPMKGHSHVYWYRQLPEEGLKFMVYLQKENIIDESGMPKERFSAEFPKEGPSILRIQQVVRGDSAAYFCASSPKGQGTNEQYFGPGTRLTVT.

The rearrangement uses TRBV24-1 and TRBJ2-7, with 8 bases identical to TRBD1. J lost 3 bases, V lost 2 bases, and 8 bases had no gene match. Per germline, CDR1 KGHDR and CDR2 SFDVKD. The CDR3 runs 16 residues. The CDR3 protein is CATSDWAGGSLYEQYF. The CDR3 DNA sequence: TGTGCCACCAGTGATTGGGCAGGGGGCTCCCTCTACGAGCAGTACTTC.

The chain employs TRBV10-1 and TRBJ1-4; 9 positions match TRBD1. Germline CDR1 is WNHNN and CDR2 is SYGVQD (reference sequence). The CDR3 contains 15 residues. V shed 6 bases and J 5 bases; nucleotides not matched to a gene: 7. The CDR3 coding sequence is TGCGCCAGCAGCGGCCAAGGACAGGGGAATGAAAAACTGTTTTTT. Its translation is CASSGQGQGNEKLFF.

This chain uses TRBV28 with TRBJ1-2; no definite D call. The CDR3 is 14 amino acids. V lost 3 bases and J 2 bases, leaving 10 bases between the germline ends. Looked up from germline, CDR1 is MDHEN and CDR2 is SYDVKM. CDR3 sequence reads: CASSLALVNYGYTF. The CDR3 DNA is TGTGCCAGCAGTTTGGCTCTGGTGAACTATGGCTACACCTTC.

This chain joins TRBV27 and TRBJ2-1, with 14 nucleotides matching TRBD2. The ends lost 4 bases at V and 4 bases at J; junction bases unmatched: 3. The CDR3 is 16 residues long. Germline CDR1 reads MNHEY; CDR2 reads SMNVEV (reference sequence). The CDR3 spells CASSSGLAGGYNEQFF. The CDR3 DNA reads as TGTGCCAGCAGTTCTGGACTAGCGGGGGGATACAATGAGCAGTTCTTC.

CDR3 coding DNA: TGCGCCAGCAGCCAAGATTCCGGGAGCTCCTACAATGAGCAGTTCTTC. Protein: CASSQDSGSSYNEQFF. The chain has TRBV4-3 and TRBJ2-1, with D possibly TRBD2 on 6 matching bases. The CDR3 loop spans 16 amino acids. Trimming took off 0 bases at V and 0 bases at J, with 9 bases between the two ends. Germline values: CDR1 LGHNA, CDR2 YSLEER.

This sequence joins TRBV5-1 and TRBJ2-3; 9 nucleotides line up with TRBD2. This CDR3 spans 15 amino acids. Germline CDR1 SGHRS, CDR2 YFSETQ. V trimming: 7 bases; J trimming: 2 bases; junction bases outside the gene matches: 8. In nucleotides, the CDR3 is TGCGCCAGCTTCCCCGGGACTAGCCCCACAGATACGCAGTATTTT. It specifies CASFPGTSPTDTQYF.

CDR3 in amino acids: CASSFLSTGGNGYTF. CDR3 coding DNA: TGTGCCAGCAGCTTCCTCTCGACAGGGGGAAATGGCTACACCTTC. The chain employs TRBV7-2 and TRBJ1-2, with 9 nucleotides matching TRBD1. Losses at the gene ends were 3 bases for V and 6 bases for J; bases not matched to a gene: 8. The length of the CDR3 is 15 residues. Germline V lookup: CDR1 SGHTA, CDR2 FQGNSA.

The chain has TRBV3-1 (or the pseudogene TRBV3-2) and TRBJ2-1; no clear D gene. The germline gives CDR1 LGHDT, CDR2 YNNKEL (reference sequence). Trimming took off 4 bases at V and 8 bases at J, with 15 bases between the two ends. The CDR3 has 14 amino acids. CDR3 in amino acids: CASSPREAYDEQFF. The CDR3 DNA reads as TGTGCCAGCAGCCCCCGAGAGGCGTACGATGAGCAGTTCTTC.

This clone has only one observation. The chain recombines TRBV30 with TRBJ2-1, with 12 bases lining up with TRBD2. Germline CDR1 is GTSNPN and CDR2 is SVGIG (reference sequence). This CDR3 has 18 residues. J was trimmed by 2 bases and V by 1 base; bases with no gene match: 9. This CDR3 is CAWSGTSGEEWAYNEQFF. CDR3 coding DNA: TGTGCCTGGAGTGGGACTAGCGGGGAGGAGTGGGCCTACAATGAGCAGTTCTTC.

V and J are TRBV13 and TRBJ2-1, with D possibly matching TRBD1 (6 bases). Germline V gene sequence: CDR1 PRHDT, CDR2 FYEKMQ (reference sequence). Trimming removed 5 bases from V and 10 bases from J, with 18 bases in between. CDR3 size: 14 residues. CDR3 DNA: TGTGCCAGCAGCCTTTCCAGGACAGAAAGGGAGCAGTTCTTC. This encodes CASSLSRTEREQFF.

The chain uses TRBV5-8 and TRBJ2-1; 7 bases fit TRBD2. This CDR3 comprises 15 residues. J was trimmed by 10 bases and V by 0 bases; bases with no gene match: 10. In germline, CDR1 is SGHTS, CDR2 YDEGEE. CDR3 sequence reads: CASSLGAKTSREQFF. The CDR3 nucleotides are TGTGCCAGCAGCTTGGGCGCTAAGACTAGCCGAGAGCAGTTCTTC.

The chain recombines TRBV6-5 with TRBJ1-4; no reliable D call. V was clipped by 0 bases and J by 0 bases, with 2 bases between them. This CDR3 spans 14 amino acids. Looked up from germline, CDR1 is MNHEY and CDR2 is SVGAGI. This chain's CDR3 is CASSYSATNEKLFF. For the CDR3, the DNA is TGTGCCAGCAGTTACTCCGCAACTAATGAAAAACTGTTTTTT.

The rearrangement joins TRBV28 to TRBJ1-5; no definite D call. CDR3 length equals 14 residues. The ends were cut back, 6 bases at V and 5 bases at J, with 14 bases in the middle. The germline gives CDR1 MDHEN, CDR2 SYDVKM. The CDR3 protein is CASSILTAYQPQHF. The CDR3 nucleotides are TGTGCCAGCAGCATTTTAACAGCCTATCAGCCCCAGCATTTT.

CDR3 sequence (DNA): TGTGCCAGCAGCTCTGGACTAGCGGGAGGCGTTAGCGAGCAGTACTTC. As protein: CASSSGLAGGVSEQYF. The rearrangement links TRBV5-4 to TRBJ2-7; 14 positions match TRBD2. Germline CDR1 reads SGHNT; CDR2 reads YYREEE (reference sequence). The V gene end was trimmed by 3 bases and the J gene end by 6 bases; junction bases not matched to a gene: 8. The CDR3 is made up of 16 amino acids.

Here the CDR3 reads CASRLDGNEKLFF. The CDR3 nucleotides are TGTGCCAGCCGATTAGACGGGAATGAAAAACTGTTTTTT. V usage is TRBV2 and J usage is TRBJ1-4; D unclear. V was pared by 8 bases and J by 5 bases, with 12 bases between. The CDR3 runs 13 residues. CDR1 is SNHLY and CDR2 is FYNNEI in the germline V gene.

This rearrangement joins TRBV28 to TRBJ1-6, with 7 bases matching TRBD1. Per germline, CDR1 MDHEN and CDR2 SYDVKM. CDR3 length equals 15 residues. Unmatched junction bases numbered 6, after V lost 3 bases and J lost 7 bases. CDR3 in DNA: TGTGCCAGCAGTTTCTTCGACAGGGCGAATTCACCCCTCCACTTT. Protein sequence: CASSFFDRANSPLHF.

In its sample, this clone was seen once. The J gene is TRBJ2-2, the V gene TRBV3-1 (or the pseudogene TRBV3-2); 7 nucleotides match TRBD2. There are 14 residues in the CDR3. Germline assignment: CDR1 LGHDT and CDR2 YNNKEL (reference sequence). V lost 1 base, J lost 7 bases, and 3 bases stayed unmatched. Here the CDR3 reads CASSQAGRGGELFF. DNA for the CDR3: TGTGCCAGCAGCCAAGCAGGGAGGGGCGGGGAGCTGTTTTTT.

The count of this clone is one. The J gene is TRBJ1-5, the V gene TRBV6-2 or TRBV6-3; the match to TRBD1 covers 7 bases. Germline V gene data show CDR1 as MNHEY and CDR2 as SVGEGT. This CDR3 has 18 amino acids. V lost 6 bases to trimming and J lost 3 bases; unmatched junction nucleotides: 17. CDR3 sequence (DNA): TGTGCCAGCAGCCGAACACAGGGGTCGTACACCTTCAATCAGCCCCAGCATTTT. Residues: CASSRTQGSYTFNQPQHF.

The CDR3 here is CASSPSGLAGQETQYF. DNA of the CDR3: TGTGCCAGCAGCCCCTCCGGACTAGCGGGCCAAGAGACCCAGTACTTC. The gene calls are TRBV7-6 and TRBJ2-5, with 11 bases identical to TRBD2. Germline lookup yields CDR1 SGHVS and CDR2 FNYEAQ. J was trimmed by 1 base and V by 5 bases; bases with no gene match: 6. This CDR3 spans 16 amino acids.

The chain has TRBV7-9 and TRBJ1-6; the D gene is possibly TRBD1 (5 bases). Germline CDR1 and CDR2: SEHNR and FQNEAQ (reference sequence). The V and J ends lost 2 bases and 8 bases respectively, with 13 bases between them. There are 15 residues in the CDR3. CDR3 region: CASSLFRQGDSPLHF. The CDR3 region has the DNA TGTGCCAGCAGCTTATTTCGGCAGGGTGATTCACCCCTCCACTTT.

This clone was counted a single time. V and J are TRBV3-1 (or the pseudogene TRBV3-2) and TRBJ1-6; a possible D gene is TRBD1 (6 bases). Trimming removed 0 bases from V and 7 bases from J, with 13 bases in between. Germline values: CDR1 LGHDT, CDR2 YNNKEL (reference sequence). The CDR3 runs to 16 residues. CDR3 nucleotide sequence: TGTGCCAGCAGCCAAGACCCCGGGGGGCTCAATTCACCCCTCCACTTT. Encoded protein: CASSQDPGGLNSPLHF.

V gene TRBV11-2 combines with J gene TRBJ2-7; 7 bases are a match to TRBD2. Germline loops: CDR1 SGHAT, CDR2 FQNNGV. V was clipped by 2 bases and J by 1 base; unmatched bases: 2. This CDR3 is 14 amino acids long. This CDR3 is CASSLRRGSYEQYF. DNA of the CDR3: TGTGCCAGCAGCTTAAGGCGGGGGTCCTACGAGCAGTACTTC.

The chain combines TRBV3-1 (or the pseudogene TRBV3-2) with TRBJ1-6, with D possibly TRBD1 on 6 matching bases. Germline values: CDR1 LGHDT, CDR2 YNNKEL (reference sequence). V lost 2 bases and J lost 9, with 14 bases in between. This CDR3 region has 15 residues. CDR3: CASSQSPRQASPLHF. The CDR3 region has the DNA TGTGCCAGCAGCCAATCCCCTCGACAGGCTTCACCCCTCCACTTT.

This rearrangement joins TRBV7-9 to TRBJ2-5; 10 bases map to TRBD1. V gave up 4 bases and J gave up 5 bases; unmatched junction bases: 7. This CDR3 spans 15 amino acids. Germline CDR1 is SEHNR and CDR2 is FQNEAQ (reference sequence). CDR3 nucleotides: TGTGCCAGCAGCTCCAGACAGGGGGCGGTGGAGACCCAGTACTTC. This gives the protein CASSSRQGAVETQYF.